This T cell receptor (beta chain) was sequenced in a study of blood T cell repertoires in COVID-19. Between the trimmed V and J ends, which lost 5 bases and 4 bases, there was a span of 17 bases. CDR3 length: 15 amino acids. Germline assignment: CDR1 LNHDA and CDR2 SQIVND (reference sequence). Clones were sequenced by immunoSEQ multiplex PCR, and TCRdb holds only the in-frame ones, with some missing. The sample includes approximately 440,000 clones, about 91% of them seen just once. Enrolled during active infection, Seattle patients were then followed longitudinally. This rearrangement joins TRBV19 to TRBJ1-1; no clear D. The receptor's source is a woman in her forties or fifties with COVID-19, enrolled during active disease. Sequencing was performed on peripheral blood. The CDR3 nucleotides read TGTGCCAGTAGTCCCGGGGTCTTGAGTTTCACTGAAGCTTTCTTT. This gives the protein CASSPGVLSFTEAFF.